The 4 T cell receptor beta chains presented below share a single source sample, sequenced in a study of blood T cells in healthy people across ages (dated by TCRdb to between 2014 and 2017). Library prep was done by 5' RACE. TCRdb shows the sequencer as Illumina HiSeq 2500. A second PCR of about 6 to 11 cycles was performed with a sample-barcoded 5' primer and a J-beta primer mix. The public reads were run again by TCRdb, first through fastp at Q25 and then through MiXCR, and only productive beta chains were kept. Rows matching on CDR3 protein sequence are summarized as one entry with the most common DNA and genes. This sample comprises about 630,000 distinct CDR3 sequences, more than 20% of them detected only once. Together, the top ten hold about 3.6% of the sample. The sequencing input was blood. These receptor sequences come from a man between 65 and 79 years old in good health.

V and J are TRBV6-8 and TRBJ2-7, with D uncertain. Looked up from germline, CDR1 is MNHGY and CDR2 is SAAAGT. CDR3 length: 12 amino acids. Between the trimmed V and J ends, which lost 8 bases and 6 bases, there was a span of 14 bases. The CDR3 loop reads CASFQESSEQYF. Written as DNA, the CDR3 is TGTGCCAGCTTTCAGGAATCGAGCGAGCAGTACTTC.

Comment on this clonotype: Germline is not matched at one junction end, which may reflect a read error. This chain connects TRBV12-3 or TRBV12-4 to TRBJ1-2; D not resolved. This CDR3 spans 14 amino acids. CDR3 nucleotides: TGTGCCACAGCTAGGCAGGCCCCAAACTATGACTACACCTTC. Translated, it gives CATARQAPNYDYTF.

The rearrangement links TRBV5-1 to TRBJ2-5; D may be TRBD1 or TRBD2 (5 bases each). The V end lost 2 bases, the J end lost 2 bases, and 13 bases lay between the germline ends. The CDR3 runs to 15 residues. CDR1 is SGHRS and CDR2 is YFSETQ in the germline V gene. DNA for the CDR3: TGCGCCAGCAGCTTAGGGGAGCTTGGGCAAGAGACCCAGTACTTC. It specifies CASSLGELGQETQYF.

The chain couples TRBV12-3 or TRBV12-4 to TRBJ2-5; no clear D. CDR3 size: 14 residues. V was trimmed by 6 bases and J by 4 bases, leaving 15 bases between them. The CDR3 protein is CASSRGGWGETQYF. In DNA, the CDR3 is TGTGCCAGCAGCCGAGGTGGTTGGGGAGAGACCCAGTACTTC.